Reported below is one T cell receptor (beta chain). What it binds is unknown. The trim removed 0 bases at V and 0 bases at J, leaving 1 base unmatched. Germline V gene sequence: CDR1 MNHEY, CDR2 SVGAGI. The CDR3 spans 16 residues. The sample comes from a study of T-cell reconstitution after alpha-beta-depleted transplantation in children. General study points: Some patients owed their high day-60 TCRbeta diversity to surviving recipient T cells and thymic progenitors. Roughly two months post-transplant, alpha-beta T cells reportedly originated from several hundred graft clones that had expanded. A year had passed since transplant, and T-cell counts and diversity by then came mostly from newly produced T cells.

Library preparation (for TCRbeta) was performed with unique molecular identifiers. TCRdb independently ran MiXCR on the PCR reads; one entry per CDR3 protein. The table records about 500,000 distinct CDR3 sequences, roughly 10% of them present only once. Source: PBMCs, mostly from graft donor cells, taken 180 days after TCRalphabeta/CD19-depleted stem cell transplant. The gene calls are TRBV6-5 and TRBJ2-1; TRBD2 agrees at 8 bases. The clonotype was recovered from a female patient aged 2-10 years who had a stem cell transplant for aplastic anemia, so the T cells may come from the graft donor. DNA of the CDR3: TGTGCCAGCAGTTACTCTAGCGGGGCCTCCTACAATGAGCAGTTCTTC. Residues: CASSYSSGASYNEQFF.